This section outlines one T cell receptor (beta chain) sequence together with its context. This record comes from a study of preoperative IRX-2 immunotherapy in early breast cancer. Treatment here: preoperative locoregional IRX-2 cytokine immunotherapy. Patients received preoperative, locoregional IRX-2 cytokine immunotherapy in a phase Ib study. Method: immunoSEQ multiplex PCR; TCRdb's copy keeps in-frame clones and lacks some. The sample has about 11,000 clones; roughly 80% are singletons. This CDR3 has 13 residues. CDR1 is SQVTM and CDR2 is ANQGSEA in the germline V gene. Trimming took 3 bases from V and 4 from J; bases not matched to a gene: 3.

The J gene is TRBJ2-1, the V gene TRBV29-1; TRBD2 matches 7 bases. The sequence was collected from a human donor with breast cancer. The material was lymph node tissue, obtained before IRX-2 immunotherapy. Written as DNA, the CDR3 is TGCAGCGTTGAGGGGGGGACTTACAATGAGCAGTTCTTC. Its translation: CSVEGGTYNEQFF.